This record concerns one TCR beta chain sequence. The antigen this receptor binds is unknown. Base quality data are lacking; no much larger clone is found one base away. The germline V gene supplies CDR1 MDHEN and CDR2 SYDVKM. Trimming takes 1 base from V and 5 bases from J, and the germline ends sit 19 bases apart. Measured from the cysteine to the phenylalanine, the CDR3 is 17 residues long. Kept here is only the CDR3 DNA, which spans 51 bases and is read in frame from base 1. This sample is drawn from a study of T cell changes during pregnancy in multiple sclerosis (dated by TCRdb to the late 2010s). At the level of the whole study: The study examined how the T cell repertoire changed over the course of pregnancy in women with multiple sclerosis.

The library was generated by the immunoSEQ multiplex PCR assay. As stored in TCRdb, this immuneACCESS dataset retains in-frame rearrangements with V and J assigned. A fraction of the clones does not appear; measured against another copy, unresolved V genes explain less than half of the discrepancy, and the remainder lacks a known reason. The sample includes tens of thousands of clones, with roughly 92% observed a single time. The top ten constitute 3% of the sample. The sample in question was CD8+ T cells from peripheral blood mononuclear cells, obtained in the third trimester of pregnancy. The receptor was isolated from a female donor in good health, enrolled as a control in a pregnancy study. The rearrangement combines TRBV28 with TRBJ2-3; TRBD2 is perhaps the D gene, given 6 matching bases. CDR3 sequence: CASSLSLPGGVQDTQYF. DNA sequence: TGTGCCAGCAGTTTATCGCTTCCGGGCGGGGTGCAAGATACGCAGTATTTT. With the rest looked up from the reference TRBV28 and TRBJ2-3 genes rather than sequenced, the full variable domain is DVKVTQSSRYLVKRTGEKVFLECVQDMDHENMFWYRQDPGLGLRLIYFSYDVKMKEKGDIPEGYSVSREKKERFSLILESASTNQTSMYLCASSLSLPGGVQDTQYFGPGTRLTVL.